This entry concerns a single T cell receptor (beta chain). What it binds is not known. The sample originates from a study of shared clonotypes between healthy human individuals. Study conclusions and caveats: The researchers took only blood, and tissue repertoires probably look different.

Researchers divided each subset's genomic DNA evenly across several immunoSEQ plates. TCRdb's copy holds only in-frame clones and misses some; the assay was immunoSEQ multiplex PCR. The sample records some 980,000 clones, about three quarters being singletons. CDR3 length equals 16 residues. Looked up from germline, CDR1 is LGHNA and CDR2 is YNFKEQ. The V segment lost 4 bases and the J segment 2 bases; nucleotides outside the gene matches: 10. The sequence came from a young man in good health. Sequences were obtained from memory CD4+ T cells sorted from blood. Noted subset: CD45RA-negative fraction. The chain is built from TRBV4-2 and TRBJ2-7, with TRBD2 identical over 8 bases. The CDR3 reads CASSPQSGGATYEQYF. For the CDR3, the DNA is TGTGCCAGCAGCCCTCAGTCCGGGGGGGCGACCTACGAGCAGTACTTC.